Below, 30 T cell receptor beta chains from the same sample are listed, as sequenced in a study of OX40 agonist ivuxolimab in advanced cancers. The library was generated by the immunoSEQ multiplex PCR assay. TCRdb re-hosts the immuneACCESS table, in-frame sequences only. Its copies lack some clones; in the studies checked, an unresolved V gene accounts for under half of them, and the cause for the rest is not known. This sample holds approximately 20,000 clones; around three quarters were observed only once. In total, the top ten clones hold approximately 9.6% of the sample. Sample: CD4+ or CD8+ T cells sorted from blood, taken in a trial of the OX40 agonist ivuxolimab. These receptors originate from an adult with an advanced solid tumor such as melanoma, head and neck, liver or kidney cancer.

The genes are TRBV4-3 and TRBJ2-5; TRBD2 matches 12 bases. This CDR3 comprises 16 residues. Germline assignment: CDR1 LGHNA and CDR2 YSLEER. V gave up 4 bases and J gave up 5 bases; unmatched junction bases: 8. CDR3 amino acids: CASSRSLAGGQETQYF. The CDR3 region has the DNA TGCGCCAGCAGCCGCTCTCTAGCGGGGGGGCAGGAGACCCAGTACTTC.

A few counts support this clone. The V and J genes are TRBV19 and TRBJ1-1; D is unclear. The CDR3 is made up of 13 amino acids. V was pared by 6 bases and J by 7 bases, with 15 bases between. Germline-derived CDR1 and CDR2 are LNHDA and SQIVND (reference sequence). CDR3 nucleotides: TGTGCCAGTAGCCAAAATGTCGGAGGTGAAGCTTTCTTT. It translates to CASSQNVGGEAFF.

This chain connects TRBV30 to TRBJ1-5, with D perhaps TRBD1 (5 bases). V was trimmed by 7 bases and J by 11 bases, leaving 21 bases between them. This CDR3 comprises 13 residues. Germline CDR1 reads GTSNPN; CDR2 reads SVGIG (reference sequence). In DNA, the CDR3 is TGTGCCTTAGAGATGGGGGGTTCAATGGCCCAGCATTTT. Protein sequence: CALEMGGSMAQHF.

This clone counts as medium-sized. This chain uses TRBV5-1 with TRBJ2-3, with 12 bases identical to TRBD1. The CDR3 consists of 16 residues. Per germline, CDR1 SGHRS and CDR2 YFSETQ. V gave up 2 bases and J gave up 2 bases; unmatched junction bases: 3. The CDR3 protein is CASSLGTGGYTDTQYF. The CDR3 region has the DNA TGCGCCAGCAGCTTAGGGACAGGGGGCTACACAGATACGCAGTATTTT.

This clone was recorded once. This chain's CDR3 is CASSKGVGESENTEAFF. The DNA for the CDR3 is TGTGCCAGCAGCAAGGGGGTGGGGGAGTCAGAGAACACTGAAGCTTTCTTT. The gene calls are TRBV21-1 and TRBJ1-1. TRBV21-1 is marked as a pseudogene. This CDR3 spans 17 amino acids.

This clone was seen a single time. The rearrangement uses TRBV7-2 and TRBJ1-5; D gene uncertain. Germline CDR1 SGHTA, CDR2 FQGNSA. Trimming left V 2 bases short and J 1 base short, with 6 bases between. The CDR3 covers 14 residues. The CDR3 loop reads CASSLQESNQPQHF. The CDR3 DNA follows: TGTGCCAGCAGCTTACAAGAGAGCAATCAGCCCCAGCATTTT. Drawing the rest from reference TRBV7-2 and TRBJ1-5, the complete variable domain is GAGVSQSPSNKVTEKGKDVELRCDPISGHTALYWYRQSLGQGLEFLIYFQGNSAPDKSGLPSDRFSAERTGGSVSTLTIQRTQQEDSAVYLCASSLQESNQPQHFGDGTRLSIL.

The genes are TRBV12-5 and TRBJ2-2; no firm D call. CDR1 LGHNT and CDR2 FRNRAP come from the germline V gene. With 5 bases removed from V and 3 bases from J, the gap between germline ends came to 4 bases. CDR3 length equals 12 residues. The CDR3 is CASGPYTGELFF. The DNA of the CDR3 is TGTGCTAGTGGTCCCTACACCGGGGAGCTGTTTTTT.

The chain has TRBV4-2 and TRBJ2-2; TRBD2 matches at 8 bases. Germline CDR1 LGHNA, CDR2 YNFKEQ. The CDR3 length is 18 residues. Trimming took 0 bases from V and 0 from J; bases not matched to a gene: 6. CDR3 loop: CASSQDYSGGPNTGELFF. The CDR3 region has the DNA TGTGCCAGCAGCCAAGATTACAGCGGGGGCCCGAACACCGGGGAGCTGTTTTTT.

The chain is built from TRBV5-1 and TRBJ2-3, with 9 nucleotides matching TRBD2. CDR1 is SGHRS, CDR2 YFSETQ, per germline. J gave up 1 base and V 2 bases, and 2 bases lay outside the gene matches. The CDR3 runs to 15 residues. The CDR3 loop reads CASSFGGGGTDTQYF. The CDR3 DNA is TGCGCCAGCAGCTTTGGCGGGGGGGGCACAGATACGCAGTATTTT.

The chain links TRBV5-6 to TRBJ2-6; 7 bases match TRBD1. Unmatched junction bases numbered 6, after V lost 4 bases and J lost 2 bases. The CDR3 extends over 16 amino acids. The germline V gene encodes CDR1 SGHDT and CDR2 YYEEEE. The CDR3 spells CASSPTGVTGANVLTF. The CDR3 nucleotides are TGTGCCAGCAGCCCCACAGGGGTCACTGGGGCCAACGTCCTGACTTTC.

The CDR3 spells CASSGLGQGYEQYF. CDR3 coding DNA: TGTGCCAGCAGTGGGTTGGGACAGGGCTACGAGCAGTACTTC. V is TRBV6-1 and J is TRBJ2-7; 9 bases match TRBD1. CDR3 length equals 14 residues. Germline V lookup: CDR1 MNHNS, CDR2 SASEGT. Germline trimming cut 4 bases from V and 3 bases from J; bases unmatched to any gene: 4.

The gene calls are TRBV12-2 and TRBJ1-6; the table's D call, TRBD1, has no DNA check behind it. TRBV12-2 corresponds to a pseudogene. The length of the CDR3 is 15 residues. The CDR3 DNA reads TGTGCAAGTCGCTTAGGAACAGGGGGGAATTCACCCCTCCACTTT. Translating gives CASRLGTGGNSPLHF.

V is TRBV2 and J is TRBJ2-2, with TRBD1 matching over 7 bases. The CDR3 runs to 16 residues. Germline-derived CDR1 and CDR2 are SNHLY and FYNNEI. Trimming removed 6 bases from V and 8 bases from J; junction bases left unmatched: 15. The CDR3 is CASRKQGPPFIGELFF. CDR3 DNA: TGTGCCAGCAGGAAACAGGGGCCACCGTTTATAGGGGAGCTGTTTTTT.

CDR3: CASSPWTDYNEQFF. The CDR3 coding sequence is TGTGCCAGCAGCCCTTGGACGGATTACAATGAGCAGTTCTTC. This chain uses TRBV11-2 with TRBJ2-1, with no clear D. CDR3 length equals 14 residues. Germline CDR1 reads SGHAT; CDR2 reads FQNNGV. V gave up 5 bases and J gave up 4 bases, with 12 bases separating them.

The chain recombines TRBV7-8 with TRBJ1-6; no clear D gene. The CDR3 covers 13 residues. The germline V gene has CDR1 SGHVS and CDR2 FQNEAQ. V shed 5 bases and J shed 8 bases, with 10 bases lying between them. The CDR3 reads CASSPGGDSPLHF. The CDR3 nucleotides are TGTGCCAGCAGCCCAGGCGGAGATTCACCCCTCCACTTT.

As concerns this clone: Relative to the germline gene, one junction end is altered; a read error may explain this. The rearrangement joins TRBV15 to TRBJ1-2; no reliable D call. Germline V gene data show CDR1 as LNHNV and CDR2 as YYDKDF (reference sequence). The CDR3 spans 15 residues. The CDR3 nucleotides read TGTGCCACCAGCGAATGCGCAAGGTGTGGAAAGACCTATGGCTTC. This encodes CATSECARCGKTYGF.

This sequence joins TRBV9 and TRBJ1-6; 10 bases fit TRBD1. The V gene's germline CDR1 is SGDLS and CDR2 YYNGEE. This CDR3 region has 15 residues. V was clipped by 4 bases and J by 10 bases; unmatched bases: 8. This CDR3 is CASSSRDRGTSPLHF. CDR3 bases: TGTGCCAGCAGCTCCCGGGACAGGGGAACCTCACCCCTCCACTTT.

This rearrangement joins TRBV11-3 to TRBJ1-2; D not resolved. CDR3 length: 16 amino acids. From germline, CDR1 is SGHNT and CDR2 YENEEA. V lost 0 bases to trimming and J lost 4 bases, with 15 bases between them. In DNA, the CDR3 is TGTGCCAGCAGCTTAGATGAGGCACTAAGAAGCTATGGCTACACCTTC. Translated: CASSLDEALRSYGYTF.

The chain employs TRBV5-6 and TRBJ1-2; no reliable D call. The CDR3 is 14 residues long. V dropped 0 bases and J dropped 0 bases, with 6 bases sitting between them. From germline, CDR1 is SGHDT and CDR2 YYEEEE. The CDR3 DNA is TGTGCCAGCAGCTTGGGGACTACTAACTATGGCTACACCTTC. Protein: CASSLGTTNYGYTF.

The CDR3 spells CASRGRGANYNSPLHF. The CDR3 DNA follows: TGTGCCAGCAGGGGCCGTGGGGCAAACTATAATTCACCCCTCCACTTT. The rearrangement uses TRBV2 and TRBJ1-6; possibly TRBD1 for D (5 bases). In germline, CDR1 is SNHLY, CDR2 FYNNEI. This CDR3 spans 16 amino acids. V lost 6 bases to trimming and J lost 3 bases, with 15 bases between them.

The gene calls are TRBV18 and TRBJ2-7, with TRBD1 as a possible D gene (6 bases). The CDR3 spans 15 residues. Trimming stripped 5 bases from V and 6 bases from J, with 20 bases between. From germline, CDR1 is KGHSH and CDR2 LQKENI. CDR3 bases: TGTGCCAGCTCAGACGGGCCGGGACAAAGTTTCGAGCAGTACTTC. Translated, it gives CASSDGPGQSFEQYF. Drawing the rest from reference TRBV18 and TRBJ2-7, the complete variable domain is NAGVMQNPRHLVRRRGQEARLRCSPMKGHSHVYWYRQLPEEGLKFMVYLQKENIIDESGMPKERFSAEFPKEGPSILRIQQVVRGDSAAYFCASSDGPGQSFEQYFGPGTRLTVT.

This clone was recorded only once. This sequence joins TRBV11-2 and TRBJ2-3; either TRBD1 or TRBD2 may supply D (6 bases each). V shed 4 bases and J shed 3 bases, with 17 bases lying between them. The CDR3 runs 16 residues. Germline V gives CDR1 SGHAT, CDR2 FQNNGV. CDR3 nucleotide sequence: TGTGCCAGCAGCTCGTCTCAGAAAGGGGGGACAGATACGCAGTATTTT. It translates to CASSSSQKGGTDTQYF.

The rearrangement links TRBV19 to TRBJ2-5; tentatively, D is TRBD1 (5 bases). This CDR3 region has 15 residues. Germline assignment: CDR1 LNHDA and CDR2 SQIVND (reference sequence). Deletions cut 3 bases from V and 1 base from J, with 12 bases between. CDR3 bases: TGTGCCAGTAGTATTAATCAGGGTCCCCAAGAGACCCAGTACTTC. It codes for CASSINQGPQETQYF.

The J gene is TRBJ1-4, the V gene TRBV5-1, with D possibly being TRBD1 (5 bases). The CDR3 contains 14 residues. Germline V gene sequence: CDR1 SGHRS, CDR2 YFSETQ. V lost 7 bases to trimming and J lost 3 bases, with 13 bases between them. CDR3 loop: CASSESRANEKLFF. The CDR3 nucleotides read TGCGCCAGCTCTGAGTCCAGGGCTAATGAAAAACTGTTTTTT.

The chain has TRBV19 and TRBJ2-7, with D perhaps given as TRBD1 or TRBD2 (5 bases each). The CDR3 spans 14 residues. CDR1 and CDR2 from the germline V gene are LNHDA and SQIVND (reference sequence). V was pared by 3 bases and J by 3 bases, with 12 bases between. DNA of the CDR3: TGTGCCAGTAGTATTTGGGACGGGGACTACGAGCAGTACTTC. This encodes CASSIWDGDYEQYF.

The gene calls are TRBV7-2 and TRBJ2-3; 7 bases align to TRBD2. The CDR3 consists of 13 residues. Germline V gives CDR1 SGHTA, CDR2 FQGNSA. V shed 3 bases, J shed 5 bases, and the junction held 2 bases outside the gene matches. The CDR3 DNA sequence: TGTGCCAGCAGCTTTAGCGGGCAAGATACGCAGTATTTT. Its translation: CASSFSGQDTQYF. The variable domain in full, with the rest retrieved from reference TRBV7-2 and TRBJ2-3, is GAGVSQSPSNKVTEKGKDVELRCDPISGHTALYWYRQSLGQGLEFLIYFQGNSAPDKSGLPSDRFSAERTGGSVSTLTIQRTQQEDSAVYLCASSFSGQDTQYFGPGTRLTVL.

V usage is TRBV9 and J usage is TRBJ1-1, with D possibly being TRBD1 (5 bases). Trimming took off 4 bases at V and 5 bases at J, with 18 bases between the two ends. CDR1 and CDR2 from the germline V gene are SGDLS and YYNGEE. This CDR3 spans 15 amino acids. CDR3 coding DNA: TGTGCCAGCAGCAATCTTGGGGCAGGGCAAACTGAAGCTTTCTTT. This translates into CASSNLGAGQTEAFF.

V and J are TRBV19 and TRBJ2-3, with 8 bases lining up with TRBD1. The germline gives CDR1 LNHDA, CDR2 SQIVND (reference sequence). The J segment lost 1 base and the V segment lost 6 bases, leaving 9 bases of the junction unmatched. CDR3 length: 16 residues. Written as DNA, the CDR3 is TGTGCCAGTAGAAGGAAAGGGGGACAGGGCACAGATACGCAGTATTTT. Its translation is CASRRKGGQGTDTQYF.

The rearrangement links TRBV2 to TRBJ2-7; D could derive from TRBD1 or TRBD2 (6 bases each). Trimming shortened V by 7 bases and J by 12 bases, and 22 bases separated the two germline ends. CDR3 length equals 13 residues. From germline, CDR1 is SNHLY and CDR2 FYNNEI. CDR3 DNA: TGTGCCAGCACTAGGGGGGCGTCGGCAAACCCGTACTTC. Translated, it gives CASTRGASANPYF.

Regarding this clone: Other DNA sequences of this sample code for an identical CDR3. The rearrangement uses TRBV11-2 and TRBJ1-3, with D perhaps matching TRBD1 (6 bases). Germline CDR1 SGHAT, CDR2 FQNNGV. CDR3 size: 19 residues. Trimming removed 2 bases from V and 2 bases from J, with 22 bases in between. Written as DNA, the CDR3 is TGTGCCAGCAGCTTACAGTGGATCAGGGGAATCGGTACTGGAAACACCATATATTTT. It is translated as CASSLQWIRGIGTGNTIYF. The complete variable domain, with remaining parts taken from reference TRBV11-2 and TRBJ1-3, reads EAGVAQSPRYKIIEKRQSVAFWCNPISGHATLYWYQQILGQGPKLLIQFQNNGVVDDSQLPKDRFSAERLKGVDSTLKIQPAKLEDSAVYLCASSLQWIRGIGTGNTIYFGEGSWLTVV.